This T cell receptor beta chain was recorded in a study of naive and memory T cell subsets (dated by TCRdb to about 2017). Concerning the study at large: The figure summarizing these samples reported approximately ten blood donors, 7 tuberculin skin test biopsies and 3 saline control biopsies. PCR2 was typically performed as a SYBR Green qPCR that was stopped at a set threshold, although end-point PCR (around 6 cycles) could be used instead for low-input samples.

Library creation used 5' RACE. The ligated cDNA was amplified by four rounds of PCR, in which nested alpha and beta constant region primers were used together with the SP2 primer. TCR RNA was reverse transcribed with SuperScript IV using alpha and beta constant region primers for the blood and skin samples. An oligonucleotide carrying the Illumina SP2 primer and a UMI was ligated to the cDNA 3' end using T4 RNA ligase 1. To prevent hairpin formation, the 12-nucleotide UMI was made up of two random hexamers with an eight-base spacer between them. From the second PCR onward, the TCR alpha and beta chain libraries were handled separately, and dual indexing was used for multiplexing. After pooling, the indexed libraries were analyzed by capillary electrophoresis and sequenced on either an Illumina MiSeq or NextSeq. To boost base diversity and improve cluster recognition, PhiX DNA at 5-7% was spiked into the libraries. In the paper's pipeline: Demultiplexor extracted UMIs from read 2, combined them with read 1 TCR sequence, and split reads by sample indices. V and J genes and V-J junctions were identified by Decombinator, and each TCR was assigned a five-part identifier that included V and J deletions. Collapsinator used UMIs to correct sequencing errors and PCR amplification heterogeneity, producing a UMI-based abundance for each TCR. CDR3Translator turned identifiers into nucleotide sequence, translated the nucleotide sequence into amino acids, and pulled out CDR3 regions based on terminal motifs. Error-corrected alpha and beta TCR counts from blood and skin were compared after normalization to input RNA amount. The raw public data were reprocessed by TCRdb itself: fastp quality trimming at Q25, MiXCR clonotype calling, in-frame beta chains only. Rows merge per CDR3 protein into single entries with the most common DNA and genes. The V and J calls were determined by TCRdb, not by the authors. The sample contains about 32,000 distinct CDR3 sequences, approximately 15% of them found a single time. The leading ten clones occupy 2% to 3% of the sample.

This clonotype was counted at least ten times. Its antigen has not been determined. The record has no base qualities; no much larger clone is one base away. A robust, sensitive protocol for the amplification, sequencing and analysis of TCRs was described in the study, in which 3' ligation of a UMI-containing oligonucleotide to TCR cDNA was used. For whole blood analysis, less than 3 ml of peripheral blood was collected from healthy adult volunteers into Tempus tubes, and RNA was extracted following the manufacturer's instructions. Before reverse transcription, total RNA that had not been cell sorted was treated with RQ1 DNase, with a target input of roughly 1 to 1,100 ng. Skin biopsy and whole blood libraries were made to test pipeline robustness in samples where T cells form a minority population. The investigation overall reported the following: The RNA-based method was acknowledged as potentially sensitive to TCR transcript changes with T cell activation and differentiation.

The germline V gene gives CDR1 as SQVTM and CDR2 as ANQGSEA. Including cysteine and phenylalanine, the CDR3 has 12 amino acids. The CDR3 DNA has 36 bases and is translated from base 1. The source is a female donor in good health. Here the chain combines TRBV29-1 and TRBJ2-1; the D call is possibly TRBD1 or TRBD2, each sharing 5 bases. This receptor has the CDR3 CATSSGSDEQFF. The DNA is TGCGCAACGAGCTCAGGGAGCGATGAGCAGTTCTTC.